This T cell receptor (beta chain) emerged from a study of shared clonotypes between healthy human individuals. The repertoire was sequenced with immunoSEQ multiplex PCR; TCRdb's copy has only in-frame clones and lacks some. The sample yields approximately 2,300,000 clones, around 92% seen once. V was trimmed by 3 bases and J by 6 bases, leaving 19 bases between them. The germline V gene encodes CDR1 SGDLS and CDR2 YYNGEE. The length of the CDR3 is 15 residues. V usage is TRBV9 and J usage is TRBJ2-7; D is perhaps TRBD1 or TRBD2 (6 bases each). The source of this sequence is a man between 18 and 29 years old in good health. Some clones in this sample may be carry-over from other donors' samples. Sequenced: naive CD4+ T cells from PBMCs. As for subset: CD45RA+ positively selected. CDR3 amino acids: CASSARGREGGEQYF. CDR3 DNA: TGTGCCAGCAGCGCCCGAGGGCGGGAAGGGGGCGAGCAGTACTTC.